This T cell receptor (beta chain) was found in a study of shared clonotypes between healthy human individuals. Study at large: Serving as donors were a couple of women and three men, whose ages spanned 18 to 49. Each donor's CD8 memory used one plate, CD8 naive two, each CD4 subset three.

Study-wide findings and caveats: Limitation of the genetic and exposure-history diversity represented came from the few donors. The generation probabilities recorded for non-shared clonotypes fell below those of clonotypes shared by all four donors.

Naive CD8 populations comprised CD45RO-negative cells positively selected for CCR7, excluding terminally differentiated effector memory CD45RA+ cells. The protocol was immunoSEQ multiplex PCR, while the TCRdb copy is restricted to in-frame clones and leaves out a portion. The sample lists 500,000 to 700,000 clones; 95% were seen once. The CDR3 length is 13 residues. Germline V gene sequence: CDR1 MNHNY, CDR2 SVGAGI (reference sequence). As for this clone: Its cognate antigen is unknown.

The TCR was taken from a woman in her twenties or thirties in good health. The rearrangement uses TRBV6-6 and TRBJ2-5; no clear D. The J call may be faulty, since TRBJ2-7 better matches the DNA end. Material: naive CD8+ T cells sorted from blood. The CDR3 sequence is CASSYALRYEQYF. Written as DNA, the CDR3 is TGTGCCAGCAGTTACGCCTTACGCTACGAGCAGTACTTC.